This T cell receptor beta chain stems from a study of beta chain features in type 1 diabetes. General study points: The question of HLA type influencing TCRB rearrangement was one that remained unresolved here. VDJ junctions sequenced from type 1 diabetes patients showed fewer insertions and more deletions.

This clone showed up just a few times. No antigen is known for it. Reverse transcribing all isolated RNA meant expressed TCRB transcripts were sequenced. Produced via immunoSEQ multiplex PCR; TCRdb's table is partial and in-frame only. The sample contains about 150,000 clones, 9.2% of which appear only once. CDR3 length: 15 amino acids. CDR1 is SGHDT and CDR2 is YYEEEE in the germline V gene. The ends lost 4 bases at V and 3 bases at J; junction bases unmatched: 8. This clonotype was obtained from a man aged 18-30 years in good health. Sequences were obtained from central memory CD4+ T cells from blood. This chain connects TRBV5-6 to TRBJ1-2; 8 positions match TRBD1. The CDR3 DNA is TGTGCCAGCAGCCCAAGATCAGGGGGCGACTATGGCTACACCTTC. Residues: CASSPRSGGDYGYTF.